Reported below is one TCR beta chain. Its antigen is still unknown. This entry belongs to a study of OX40 agonist ivuxolimab in advanced cancers. Study details: Patients were treated with intravenous ivuxolimab, dosed at 0.01 to 10 mg/kg and infused every 2 weeks. General study results and limits: More expanded clones were seen, on average, in CD8+ T cells than in CD4+.

Assay used: immunoSEQ multiplex PCR; TCRdb lists only in-frame clones, some missing. The top ten hold roughly 6.8% of the sample, which has roughly 44,000 clones, around 80% seen once. Germline CDR1 SGHVS, CDR2 FNYEAQ. CDR3 length: 13 amino acids. V was cut by 1 base and J by 7 bases, with 7 bases left in between. Sample: CD4+ or CD8+ T cells sorted from blood, taken in a trial of the OX40 agonist ivuxolimab. The TCR was taken from an adult with an advanced solid tumor such as melanoma, head and neck, liver or kidney cancer. This rearrangement joins TRBV7-6 to TRBJ2-2; D not certain. The CDR3 DNA sequence: TGTGCCAGCAGCTTAGTGCGGAGCGGGGAGCTGTTTTTT. Amino acid sequence: CASSLVRSGELFF.